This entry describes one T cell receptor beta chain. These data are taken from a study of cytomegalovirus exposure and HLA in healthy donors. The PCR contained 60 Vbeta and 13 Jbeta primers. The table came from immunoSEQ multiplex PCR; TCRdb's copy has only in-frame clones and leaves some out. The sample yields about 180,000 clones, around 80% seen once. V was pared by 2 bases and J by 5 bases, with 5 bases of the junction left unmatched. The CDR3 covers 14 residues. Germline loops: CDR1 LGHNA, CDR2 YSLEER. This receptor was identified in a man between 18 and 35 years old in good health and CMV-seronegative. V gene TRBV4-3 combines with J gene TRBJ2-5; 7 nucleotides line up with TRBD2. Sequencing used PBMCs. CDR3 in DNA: TGCGCCAGCAGCCAAACTAGCGCTGGGGAGACCCAGTACTTC. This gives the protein CASSQTSAGETQYF.